A single sample gave rise to the 22 T cell receptor beta chains below, sequenced in a study of cytomegalovirus exposure and HLA in healthy donors. Primers included in the PCR were 60 Vbeta and 13 Jbeta primers. Profiling relied on immunoSEQ multiplex PCR, and the TCRdb table lists in-frame clones only, not all of them. The profile shows about 200,000 clones, 75% to 90% of them singletons. Sample: PBMCs. Receptors were obtained from a woman aged 50 to 60 in good health and CMV-seropositive.

This chain uses TRBV11-2 with TRBJ1-2, with a possible D match to TRBD1 (6 bases). The V gene lost 5 bases and the J gene lost 8 bases, with 18 bases spanning the gap. In germline, CDR1 is SGHAT, CDR2 FQNNGV. The CDR3 has 14 residues. DNA for the CDR3: TGTGCCAGCAGCCGCCAGGACAGCCTGGGCGGCTACACCTTC. Residues: CASSRQDSLGGYTF.

The chain is built from TRBV7-2 and TRBJ1-4; D is unclear. Germline loops: CDR1 SGHTA, CDR2 FQGNSA. Trimming took 5 bases from V and 8 from J, leaving 21 bases between them. CDR3 length: 16 residues. CDR3 residues: CASSAVLAPRGEKLFF. CDR3 in DNA: TGTGCCAGCAGCGCAGTCTTAGCCCCCCGAGGCGAAAAACTGTTTTTT.

The chain is built from TRBV5-1 and TRBJ1-4, with TRBD1 identical over 9 bases. There are 17 residues in the CDR3. Per the germline V gene, CDR1 is SGHRS and CDR2 is YFSETQ. V shed 3 bases and J 7 bases; nucleotides not matched to a gene: 13. The DNA for the CDR3 is TGCGCCAGCAGCTCCTATATTCCGGGACAGGGAAGTGAAAAACTGTTTTTT. This codes for CASSSYIPGQGSEKLFF.

V gene TRBV28 combines with J gene TRBJ1-2; weak D call: TRBD1 (6 bases). There are 13 residues in the CDR3. The V and J ends lost 1 base and 8 bases respectively, with 11 bases between them. Germline values: CDR1 MDHEN, CDR2 SYDVKM. In DNA, the CDR3 is TGTGCCAGCAGTTTATCAGGGGATGGCGGCTACACCTTC. Translation: CASSLSGDGGYTF.

This chain joins TRBV28 and TRBJ2-3; D not resolved. This CDR3 has 11 residues. V lost 6 bases and J lost 6, with 7 bases in between. From germline, CDR1 is MDHEN and CDR2 SYDVKM. This CDR3 is CASRPQDTQYF. In nucleotides, the CDR3 is TGTGCCAGCAGGCCCCAGGATACGCAGTATTTT. Full variable domain (outside the CDR3, taken from reference TRBV28 and TRBJ2-3): DVKVTQSSRYLVKRTGEKVFLECVQDMDHENMFWYRQDPGLGLRLIYFSYDVKMKEKGDIPEGYSVSREKKERFSLILESASTNQTSMYLCASRPQDTQYFGPGTRLTVL.

This chain connects TRBV29-1 to TRBJ1-4; TRBD1 is a possible D gene (6 bases). The CDR3 is 12 residues long. Germline CDR1 and CDR2: SQVTM and ANQGSEA. V lost 4 bases, J lost 8 bases, and 11 bases lay in between. CDR3: CSVVAGDEKLFF. CDR3 nucleotide sequence: TGCAGCGTTGTGGCAGGGGACGAAAAACTGTTTTTT.

The chain uses TRBV5-6 and TRBJ2-7, with D maybe TRBD2 (5 bases). V was shortened by 4 bases and J by 0 bases, with 11 bases between the two germline ends. Germline CDR1 reads SGHDT; CDR2 reads YYEEEE. The CDR3 has 14 residues. CDR3 sequence (DNA): TGTGCCAGCAGCCCCCTGGGGAGCTCCTACGAGCAGTACTTC. It translates to CASSPLGSSYEQYF.

The genes are TRBV5-1 and TRBJ2-3; no definite D call. The CDR3 totals 12 residues. Germline V gene data show CDR1 as SGHRS and CDR2 as YFSETQ. V was clipped by 5 bases and J by 2 bases, with 6 bases between them. The CDR3 region is CASSEDTDTQYF. In DNA, the CDR3 is TGCGCCAGCAGTGAGGACACAGATACGCAGTATTTT.

A note on this clone: At one end the junction does not follow the germline gene, possibly because of a read error. The chain combines TRBV6-5 with TRBJ1-1; perhaps TRBD1 as D (6 bases). This CDR3 region has 14 residues. Germline V CDR1 and CDR2: MNHEY, SVGAGI. CDR3 coding DNA: TGTGCCAGCAGTTACCGTACAGGGAACCCTGAAGCTTTCTTT. Amino acid sequence: CASSYRTGNPEAFF.

This clone was observed a few times. The chain employs TRBV18 and TRBJ2-2; 15 bases align to TRBD2. V lost 5 bases to trimming and J lost 0 bases; unmatched junction nucleotides: 10. The length of the CDR3 is 20 residues. Looked up from germline, CDR1 is KGHSH and CDR2 is LQKENI. The CDR3 nucleotides are TGTGCCAGCTCAACAAGACTCGGACTAGCGGGGGGGCCGAACACCGGGGAGCTGTTTTTT. Encoded protein: CASSTRLGLAGGPNTGELFF.

This clone was seen a handful of times. One end of the junction is discordant with germline, which a read error may explain. The V and J genes are TRBV7-9 and TRBJ2-3; perhaps TRBD1 as D (5 bases). The length of the CDR3 is 11 residues. Germline loops: CDR1 SEHNR, CDR2 FQNEAQ (reference sequence). The CDR3 here is CSSSSGSQGYF. The DNA for the CDR3 is TGTTCCAGCAGCTCCGGGTCCCAGGGGTATTTT. Full variable domain (remainder filled in from reference TRBV7-9 and TRBJ2-3): DTGVSQNPRHKITKRGQNVTFRCDPISEHNRLYWYRQTLGQGPEFLTYFQNEAQLEKSRLLSDRFSAERPKGSFSTLEIQRTEQGDSAMYLCSSSSGSQGYFGPGTRLTVL.

The chain joins TRBV27 to TRBJ2-1; D is undetermined. Germline V gene sequence: CDR1 MNHEY, CDR2 SMNVEV (reference sequence). The ends were cut back, 4 bases at V and 3 bases at J, with 19 bases in the middle. The CDR3 loop spans 17 amino acids. CDR3: CASSSPLESPFYNEQFF. The CDR3, as DNA: TGTGCCAGCAGTTCCCCCCTAGAGTCTCCTTTCTACAATGAGCAGTTCTTC.

This rearrangement joins TRBV15 to TRBJ2-5; a weak D match, TRBD2 (5 bases). V was trimmed by 0 bases and J by 5 bases, leaving 16 bases between them. From germline, CDR1 is LNHNV and CDR2 YYDKDF (reference sequence). CDR3 length equals 16 residues. The CDR3 DNA reads TGTGCCACCAGCAGAGATCAGACGGGAAGGATGGAGACCCAGTACTTC. Residues: CATSRDQTGRMETQYF.

The rearrangement links TRBV11-2 to TRBJ2-3; D is ambiguous. The CDR3 extends over 12 amino acids. Per germline, CDR1 SGHAT and CDR2 FQNNGV. Trimming stripped 2 bases from V and 6 bases from J, with 6 bases between. CDR3 protein: CASSLSSDTQYF. The CDR3 DNA is TGTGCCAGCAGCTTATCCTCTGATACGCAGTATTTT.

Only one count was recorded for this clone. The chain uses TRBV9 and TRBJ2-7; D gene ambiguous. Germline V gene sequence: CDR1 SGDLS, CDR2 YYNGEE. The germline V and J ends were trimmed by 0 bases and 0 bases, with 7 bases remaining between them. The CDR3 has 14 residues. This chain's CDR3 is CASSVGGNSYEQYF. The CDR3 DNA is TGTGCCAGCAGCGTAGGCGGCAACTCCTACGAGCAGTACTTC.

J is TRBJ2-3 and V is TRBV5-1, with D maybe TRBD2 (7 bases). Germline V gives CDR1 SGHRS, CDR2 YFSETQ. This CDR3 comprises 14 residues. V gave up 2 bases and J gave up 5 bases, with 12 bases separating them. The CDR3 bases are TGCGCCAGCAGCTTCGCGGGGGCTGGAGATACGCAGTATTTT. This codes for CASSFAGAGDTQYF.

The chain couples TRBV29-1 to TRBJ2-5, with TRBD1 as a possible D gene (6 bases). The last part of the DNA fits TRBJ2-7 better; the J call may be wrong. In germline, CDR1 is SQVTM, CDR2 ANQGSEA. The length of the CDR3 is 14 residues. The CDR3 spells CSVEDNRAPYEQYF. The CDR3 region has the DNA TGCAGCGTTGAAGATAACAGGGCGCCCTACGAGCAGTACTTC.

This chain joins TRBV10-2 and TRBJ2-1; a possible D gene is TRBD1 (5 bases). V was shortened by 3 bases and J by 4 bases, with 10 bases between the two germline ends. Looked up from germline, CDR1 is WSHSY and CDR2 is SAAADI. The CDR3 is made up of 14 amino acids. The CDR3 region is CASSELGQYNEQFF. Written as DNA, the CDR3 is TGCGCCAGCAGTGAATTGGGGCAATACAATGAGCAGTTCTTC.

This chain connects TRBV5-1 to TRBJ2-3; D possibly corresponds to TRBD1 (5 bases). Germline-derived CDR1 and CDR2 are SGHRS and YFSETQ. V lost 5 bases and J 0 bases, leaving 7 bases between the germline ends. This CDR3 region has 13 residues. The DNA for the CDR3 is TGCGCCAGCAGTAGACAGAGCACAGATACGCAGTATTTT. Protein sequence: CASSRQSTDTQYF.

This clone occurred once. This chain uses TRBV5-4 with TRBJ2-3; TRBD2 agrees at 7 bases. The CDR3 covers 14 residues. CDR1 is SGHNT, CDR2 YYREEE, per germline (reference sequence). J was trimmed by 4 bases and V by 2 bases; bases with no gene match: 4. The CDR3 DNA follows: TGTGCCAGCAGCTTTACGGGGAGGGCAGATACGCAGTATTTT. Amino acids: CASSFTGRADTQYF.

The chain uses TRBV29-1 and TRBJ1-1, with a possible D match to TRBD1 (5 bases). CDR1 SQVTM and CDR2 ANQGSEA come from the germline V gene. The CDR3 is made up of 13 amino acids. V shed 7 bases and J shed 3 bases, with 15 bases lying between them. The CDR3 protein is CSATGGVYTEAFF. The CDR3, as DNA: TGCAGCGCCACTGGGGGGGTTTACACTGAAGCTTTCTTT.

V usage is TRBV5-1 and J usage is TRBJ1-2; TRBD1 agrees at 9 bases. This CDR3 spans 14 amino acids. Looked up from germline, CDR1 is SGHRS and CDR2 is YFSETQ. V shed 0 bases and J 4 bases; nucleotides not matched to a gene: 1. The DNA of the CDR3 is TGCGCCAGCAGCTTGGAGGACAGGGGCTATGGCTACACCTTC. Translating gives CASSLEDRGYGYTF.